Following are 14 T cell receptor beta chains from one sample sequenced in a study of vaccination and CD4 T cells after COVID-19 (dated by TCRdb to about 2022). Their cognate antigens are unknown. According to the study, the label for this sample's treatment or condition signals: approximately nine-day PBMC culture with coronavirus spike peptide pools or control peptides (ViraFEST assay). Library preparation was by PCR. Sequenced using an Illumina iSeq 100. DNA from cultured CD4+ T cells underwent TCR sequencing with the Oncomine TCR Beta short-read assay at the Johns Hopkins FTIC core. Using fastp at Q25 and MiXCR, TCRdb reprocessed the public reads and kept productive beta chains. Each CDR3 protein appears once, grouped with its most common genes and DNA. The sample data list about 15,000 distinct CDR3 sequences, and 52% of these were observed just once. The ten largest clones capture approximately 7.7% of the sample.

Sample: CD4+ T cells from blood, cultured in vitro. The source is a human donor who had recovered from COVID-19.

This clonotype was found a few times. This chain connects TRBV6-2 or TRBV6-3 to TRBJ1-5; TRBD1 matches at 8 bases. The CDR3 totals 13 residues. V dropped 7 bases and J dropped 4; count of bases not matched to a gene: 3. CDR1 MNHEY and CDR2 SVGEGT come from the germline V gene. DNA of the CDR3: TGTGCCAGCACCGACAGGGGTAATCAGCCCCAGCATTTT. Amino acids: CASTDRGNQPQHF.

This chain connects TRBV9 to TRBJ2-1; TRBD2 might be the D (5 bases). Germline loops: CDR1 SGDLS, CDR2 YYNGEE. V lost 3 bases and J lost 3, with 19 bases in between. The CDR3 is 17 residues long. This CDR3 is CASSDGLGMGVYNEQFF. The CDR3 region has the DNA TGTGCCAGCAGCGACGGCTTAGGGATGGGAGTCTACAATGAGCAGTTCTTC.

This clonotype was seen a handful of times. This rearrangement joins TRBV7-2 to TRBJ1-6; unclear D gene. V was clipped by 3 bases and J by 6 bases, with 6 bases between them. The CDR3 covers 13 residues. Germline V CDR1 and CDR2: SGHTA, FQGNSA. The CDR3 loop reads CASSLDRNSPLHF. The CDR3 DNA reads TGTGCCAGCAGCTTGGACCGTAATTCACCCCTCCACTTT.

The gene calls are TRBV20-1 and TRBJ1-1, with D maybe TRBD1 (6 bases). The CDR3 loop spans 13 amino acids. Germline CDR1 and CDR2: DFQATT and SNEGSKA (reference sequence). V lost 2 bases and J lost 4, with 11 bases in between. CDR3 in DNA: TGCAGTGCTAGAAAAAGGGGGACCACTGAAGCTTTCTTT. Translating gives CSARKRGTTEAFF.

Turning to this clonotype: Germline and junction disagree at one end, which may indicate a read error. The CDR3 protein is CASSQNEPGARIGGTDTQYF. The CDR3 coding sequence is TGCGCCAGCAGCCAAAATGAGCCCGGGGCGCGTATTGGTGGCACAGATACGCAGTATTTT. J is TRBJ2-3 and V is TRBV7-2; D could derive from TRBD1 or TRBD2 (5 bases each). The germline V gene encodes CDR1 SGHTA and CDR2 FQGNSA. CDR3 length: 20 amino acids. The full variable domain, in which reference TRBV7-2 and TRBJ2-3 provide the parts outside the CDR3, is GAGVSQSPSNKVTEKGKDVELRCDPISGHTALYWYRQSLGQGLEFLIYFQGNSAPDKSGLPSDRFSAERTGGSVSTLTIQRTQQEDSAVYLCASSQNEPGARIGGTDTQYFGPGTRLTVL.

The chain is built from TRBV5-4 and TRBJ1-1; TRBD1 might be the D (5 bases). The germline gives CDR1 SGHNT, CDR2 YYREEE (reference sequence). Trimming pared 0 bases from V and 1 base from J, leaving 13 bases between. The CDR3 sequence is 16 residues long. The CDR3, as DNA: TGTGCCAGCAGCTTGGAGTTTCGACAGCGGAACACTGAAGCTTTCTTT. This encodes CASSLEFRQRNTEAFF.

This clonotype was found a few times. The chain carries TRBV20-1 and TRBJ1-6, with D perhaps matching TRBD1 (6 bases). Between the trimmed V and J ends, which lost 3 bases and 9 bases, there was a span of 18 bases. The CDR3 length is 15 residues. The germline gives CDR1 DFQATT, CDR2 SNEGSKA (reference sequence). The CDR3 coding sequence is TGCAGTGCTAGTCCTCAGGGGTGGCGAAGTTCACCCCTCCACTTT. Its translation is CSASPQGWRSSPLHF.

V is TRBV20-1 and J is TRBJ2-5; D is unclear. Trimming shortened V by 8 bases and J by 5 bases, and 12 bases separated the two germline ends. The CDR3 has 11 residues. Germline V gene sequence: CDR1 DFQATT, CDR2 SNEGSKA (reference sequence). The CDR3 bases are TGCAGTTCTATGGACGGGGAGACCCAGTACTTC. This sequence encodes CSSMDGETQYF.

CDR3 in amino acids: CSAKRGPSTDTQYF. DNA of the CDR3: TGCAGTGCTAAGCGGGGACCTAGCACAGATACGCAGTATTTT. The gene calls are TRBV20-1 and TRBJ2-3; 7 bases agree with TRBD2. V shed 4 bases and J 0 bases; nucleotides not matched to a gene: 4. This CDR3 has 14 residues. Germline CDR1 is DFQATT and CDR2 is SNEGSKA (reference sequence).

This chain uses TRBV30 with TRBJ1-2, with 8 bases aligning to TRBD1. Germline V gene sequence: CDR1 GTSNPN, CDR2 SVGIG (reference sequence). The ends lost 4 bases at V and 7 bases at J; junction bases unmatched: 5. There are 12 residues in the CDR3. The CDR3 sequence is CAWTLDRVGYTF. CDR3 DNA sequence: TGTGCCTGGACTCTGGACAGGGTTGGCTACACCTTC.

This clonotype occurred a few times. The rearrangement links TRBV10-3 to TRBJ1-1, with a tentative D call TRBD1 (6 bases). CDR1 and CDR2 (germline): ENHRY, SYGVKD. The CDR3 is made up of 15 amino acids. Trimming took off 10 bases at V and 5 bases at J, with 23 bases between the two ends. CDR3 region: CATLGPTGPETEAFF. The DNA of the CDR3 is TGTGCCACCCTCGGCCCGACAGGACCTGAAACTGAAGCTTTCTTT.

For the CDR3, the DNA is TGTGCCAGCAGCTTACAACTAGCGGGAGGTTACGAGCAGTACTTC. Translation gives CASSLQLAGGYEQYF. The rearrangement joins TRBV7-9 to TRBJ2-7; TRBD2 aligns across 12 bases. Unmatched junction bases numbered 3, after V lost 2 bases and J lost 4 bases. CDR1 is SEHNR and CDR2 is FQNEAQ in the germline V gene (reference sequence). The CDR3 runs 15 residues.

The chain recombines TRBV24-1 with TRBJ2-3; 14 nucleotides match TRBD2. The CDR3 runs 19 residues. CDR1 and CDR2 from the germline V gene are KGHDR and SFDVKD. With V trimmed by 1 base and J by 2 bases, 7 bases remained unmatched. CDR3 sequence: CATSDLGTSGRGNTDTQYF. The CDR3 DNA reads TGTGCCACCAGTGATTTAGGGACTAGCGGGAGAGGAAACACAGATACGCAGTATTTT.

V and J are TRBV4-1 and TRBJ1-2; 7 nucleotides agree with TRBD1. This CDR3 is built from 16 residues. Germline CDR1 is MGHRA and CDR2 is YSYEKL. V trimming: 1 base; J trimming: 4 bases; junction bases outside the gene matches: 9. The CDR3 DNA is TGCGCCAGCAGCCAAGTCGGGACAGCGGACCTCTATGGCTACACCTTC. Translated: CASSQVGTADLYGYTF.